These 3 T cell receptor beta chains came from one sample sequenced in a study of CD8+ T cells in alopecia areata. Researchers sorted pooled cutaneous lymph node cells on the basis of CD4, CD8alpha, NKG2D, NKG2ACE and other markers. After isolation, RNA underwent reverse transcription to generate cDNA as the sequencing template. Generated by immunoSEQ multiplex PCR, the TCRdb table keeps only in-frame clones and is missing some. This record lists fewer than 9,500 clones, none seen once only, and the top ten clones contain around 20%. Sequenced sample: CD8+ T cells sorted from a lymph node. The receptor set was obtained from a C3H/HeJ mouse with alopecia areata. The mouse strain carries the MHC haplotype H2-k.

This clone has more than one count but fewer than ten. Gene names and germline match the mouse. Sequencing ends 4 residues short of the CDR3 end; the germline J gene provides the rest. The V gene is TRBV31, the J gene TRBJ2-5, with a possible D match to TRBD1 (6 bases). CDR1 GKSSPN and CDR2 SITVG come from the germline V gene. The CDR3 totals 14 residues. The CDR3 sequence is CAWSLTGQKDTQYF. The sequenced CDR3 bases are TGTGCCTGGAGTCTAACGGGACAAAAAGAC.

The sample holds many counts of this clone. Mouse gene names and germline throughout. The read halts 4 residues ahead of the CDR3 end, with the missing end drawn from the germline J gene. This chain links TRBV13-3 with TRBJ2-2; 11 bases are shared with TRBD2. V lost 2 bases to trimming and J lost 6 bases; unmatched junction nucleotides: 3. In germline, CDR1 is NNHDY, CDR2 SYVADS. The CDR3 loop spans 15 amino acids. The chain's CDR3 is CASSEGLGVPGQLYF. The DNA read from the CDR3 is TGTGCCAGCAGTGAGGGACTGGGGGTGCCCGGG.

This clone was recorded a few times. A much more abundant neighbour one base away suggests this may be a read error. Gene names are the mouse ones. CDR3 loop: CTCSEDRGTNAEVFF. The CDR3 DNA, read in part, is TGCACCTGCAGTGAAGACAGGGGGACAAACGCA. The gene calls are TRBV1 and TRBJ1-1; 9 nucleotides line up with TRBD1. The CDR3 end lies 4 residues beyond the end of the read and is filled in from the germline J gene. Germline lookup yields CDR1 NSQYPW and CDR2 LRSPGD (reference sequence). This CDR3 comprises 15 residues.